The 13 T cell receptor beta chains listed next were all sequenced from one sample in a study of shared clonotypes between healthy human individuals. Sequencing was performed with immunoSEQ multiplex PCR; in TCRdb, only in-frame clones are kept and a portion is missing. The sample has under 600,000 clones, just over 75% seen once. The sequenced sample consisted of PBMCs. These receptors were obtained from a woman between 35 and 50 years old in good health. Some clones in this sample may be carry-over from other donors' samples.

The chain couples TRBV11-2 to TRBJ2-1; TRBD2 matches at 8 bases. Losses at the gene ends were 1 base for V and 7 bases for J; bases not matched to a gene: 3. The CDR3 has 14 amino acids. Germline V CDR1 and CDR2: SGHAT, FQNNGV. This chain's CDR3 is CASSLASGLNEQFF. As DNA, the CDR3 is TGTGCCAGCAGCTTAGCTAGCGGGTTAAATGAGCAGTTCTTC.

V gene TRBV5-4 combines with J gene TRBJ2-5, with D tentatively TRBD2 (7 bases). In germline, CDR1 is SGHNT, CDR2 YYREEE (reference sequence). The CDR3 spans 15 residues. V lost 0 bases, J lost 4 bases, and 13 bases lay in between. The CDR3 DNA follows: TGTGCCAGCAGCTTGGCTGGGGGGGCGGGAGAGACCCAGTACTTC. Translation gives CASSLAGGAGETQYF.

This rearrangement joins TRBV7-2 to TRBJ2-1, with TRBD2 identical over 7 bases. Unmatched junction bases numbered 8, after V lost 5 bases and J lost 4 bases. Germline CDR1 SGHTA, CDR2 FQGNSA. The CDR3 has 15 amino acids. The CDR3 bases are TGTGCCAGCAGCCCCGGGCGGGAGAGGTACAATGAGCAGTTCTTC. Protein product: CASSPGRERYNEQFF.

This clone was seen a handful of times. This chain connects TRBV9 to TRBJ2-1; 7 bases agree with TRBD2. The germline CDR1 and CDR2 sequences are SGDLS and YYNGEE. Trimming at V came to 1 base and at J to 4 bases, leaving 11 bases not matched to a gene. The CDR3 consists of 17 residues. The CDR3: CASSVQGGPRTYNEQFF. In nucleotides, the CDR3 is TGTGCCAGCAGCGTACAGGGAGGGCCGAGGACGTACAATGAGCAGTTCTTC.

The chain uses TRBV28 and TRBJ1-5; tentatively, D is TRBD1 (5 bases). This CDR3 spans 16 amino acids. Trimming removed 7 bases at V and 0 bases at J, with 16 bases between. Germline lookup yields CDR1 MDHEN and CDR2 SYDVKM. The CDR3 DNA sequence: TGTGCCAGCAAGGGGATTGTGGGGTATAGCAATCAGCCCCAGCATTTT. Protein sequence: CASKGIVGYSNQPQHF.

This rearrangement joins TRBV5-8 to TRBJ2-1, with TRBD1 matching 11 bases. CDR1 is SGHTS, CDR2 YDEGEE, per germline. Trimming cost V 2 bases and J 4 bases; bases outside gene matches: 2. The CDR3 runs to 15 residues. The CDR3 loop is CASSFGDRGYNEQFF. DNA of the CDR3: TGTGCCAGCAGCTTCGGGGACAGGGGGTACAATGAGCAGTTCTTC.

The gene calls are TRBV11-2 and TRBJ2-2; TRBD2 matches at 9 bases. Per the germline V gene, CDR1 is SGHAT and CDR2 is FQNNGV. The CDR3 covers 15 residues. The CDR3 coding sequence is TGTGCTGTGCGGGCTAGCGGGACACAAACCGGGGAGCTGTTTTTT. It is translated as CAVRASGTQTGELFF. The variable domain in full, with the rest retrieved from reference TRBV11-2 and TRBJ2-2, is EAGVAQSPRYKIIEKRQSVAFWCNPISGHATLYWYQQILGQGPKLLIQFQNNGVVDDSQLPKDRFSAERLKGVDSTLKIQPAKLEDSAVYLCAVRASGTQTGELFFGEGSRLTVL.

This clone was recorded many times. This sample includes further DNA sequences coding for the same CDR3. The J gene is TRBJ1-2, the V gene TRBV6-5; D is unclear. Germline-derived CDR1 and CDR2 are MNHEY and SVGAGI. V lost 5 bases and J lost 4, with 8 bases in between. The length of the CDR3 is 12 residues. CDR3 loop: CASSSQFYGYTF. CDR3 bases: TGTGCCAGCAGTAGTCAGTTCTATGGCTACACCTTC.

About this clone itself: Other DNA variants within this sample encode the same CDR3. V usage is TRBV7-3 and J usage is TRBJ1-2; 7 bases fit TRBD1. Per germline, CDR1 SGHTA and CDR2 FQGTGA. This CDR3 has 13 residues. V lost 3 bases and J lost 8; bases outside the gene matches: 6. Here the CDR3 DNA reads TGTGCCAGCAGCTTGCGACAGGGTAGCGGCTACACCTTC. It codes for CASSLRQGSGYTF.

The chain carries TRBV19 and TRBJ2-1; TRBD1 matches 7 bases. Trimming at V came to 4 bases and at J to 4 bases, leaving 4 bases not matched to a gene. Germline CDR1 and CDR2: LNHDA and SQIVND (reference sequence). This CDR3 is 14 amino acids long. CDR3 DNA sequence: TGTGCCAGTAGTAGGCAGGGGGATTACAATGAGCAGTTCTTC. Amino acid sequence: CASSRQGDYNEQFF.

The chain is built from TRBV18 and TRBJ2-3, with D perhaps matching TRBD2 (6 bases). Trimming took 1 base from V and 4 from J, leaving 12 bases between them. CDR3 length: 15 amino acids. CDR1 KGHSH and CDR2 LQKENI come from the germline V gene. The CDR3 DNA reads TGTGCCAGCTCACCACTTTCGGGAGAGGCAGATACGCAGTATTTT. It codes for CASSPLSGEADTQYF.

This chain joins TRBV6-1 and TRBJ2-7, with TRBD1 as a possible D gene (5 bases). Germline CDR1 is MNHNS and CDR2 is SASEGT. The CDR3 consists of 13 residues. V dropped 0 bases and J dropped 6 bases, with 9 bases sitting between them. CDR3 bases: TGTGCCAGCAGTGAAGCCAGGGTAAGCGAGCAGTACTTC. Its protein product is CASSEARVSEQYF.

V usage is TRBV11-2 and J usage is TRBJ2-1; 15 nucleotides line up with TRBD2. This CDR3 is built from 16 residues. Trimming at V came to 4 bases and at J to 6 bases, leaving 4 bases not matched to a gene. The germline V gene has CDR1 SGHAT and CDR2 FQNNGV. CDR3 residues: CASSWTSGRAFNEQFF. The CDR3 DNA reads TGTGCCAGCAGCTGGACTAGCGGGAGGGCCTTCAATGAGCAGTTCTTC. Variable domain in full (rest from reference TRBV11-2 and TRBJ2-1): EAGVAQSPRYKIIEKRQSVAFWCNPISGHATLYWYQQILGQGPKLLIQFQNNGVVDDSQLPKDRFSAERLKGVDSTLKIQPAKLEDSAVYLCASSWTSGRAFNEQFFGPGTRLTVL.